This entry lists 19 T cell receptor beta chains sequenced from one sample in a study of T cells in localized non-small cell lung cancer. Clones were sequenced by immunoSEQ multiplex PCR, and TCRdb holds only the in-frame ones, with some missing. The sample consists of nearly 11,000 clones, roughly 90% of them appearing once. This specimen was peripheral blood, taken before any cancer treatment. The receptors originated from a male donor older than 55 with stage III lung adenocarcinoma.

The CDR3: CASSRWGEGSADTQYF. The CDR3 nucleotides are TGTGCCAGCAGCCGGTGGGGGGAGGGTTCGGCAGATACGCAGTATTTT. V is TRBV7-2 and J is TRBJ2-3, with 7 bases lining up with TRBD2. The CDR3 has 16 residues. Trimming took 5 bases from V and 4 from J; bases not matched to a gene: 12. Germline CDR1 is SGHTA and CDR2 is FQGNSA.

The rearrangement joins TRBV7-2 to TRBJ2-2, with D maybe TRBD1 (6 bases). V gave up 5 bases and J gave up 2 bases, with 12 bases separating them. The CDR3 is made up of 15 amino acids. Germline V gives CDR1 SGHTA, CDR2 FQGNSA. DNA for the CDR3: TGTGCCAGCAGCACAGGGATAATCAACACCGGGGAGCTGTTTTTT. This codes for CASSTGIINTGELFF.

The chain has TRBV2 and TRBJ2-2; the D gene is possibly TRBD1 (6 bases). This CDR3 is built from 13 residues. Germline CDR1 is SNHLY and CDR2 is FYNNEI. The ends were cut back, 6 bases at V and 5 bases at J, with 10 bases in the middle. The DNA for the CDR3 is TGTGCCAGCAGGATGCAGGGGACCGGGGAGCTGTTTTTT. It translates to CASRMQGTGELFF.

This chain joins TRBV5-1 and TRBJ2-3, with a tentative D call TRBD1 (6 bases). Germline lookup yields CDR1 SGHRS and CDR2 YFSETQ. The CDR3 is 15 residues long. Trimming shortened V by 4 bases and J by 4 bases, and 16 bases separated the two germline ends. CDR3 sequence reads: CASSAGGGRADTQYF. Here the CDR3 DNA reads TGCGCCAGCAGCGCTGGGGGCGGCAGGGCAGATACGCAGTATTTT.

The chain is built from TRBV5-1 and TRBJ2-3; 8 bases agree with TRBD1. The CDR3 runs to 14 residues. CDR1 and CDR2 (germline): SGHRS, YFSETQ. V lost 5 bases, J lost 3 bases, and 5 bases stayed unmatched. CDR3 amino acids: CASRRTGRTDTQYF. CDR3 nucleotides: TGCGCCAGCAGGAGGACAGGGAGGACAGATACGCAGTATTTT.

V gene TRBV7-8 combines with J gene TRBJ1-5; 7 bases fit TRBD1. The CDR3 runs 14 residues. Germline assignment: CDR1 SGHVS and CDR2 FQNEAQ. V gave up 5 bases and J gave up 1 base; unmatched junction bases: 2. CDR3 region: CASSGTDSNQPQHF. Written as DNA, the CDR3 is TGTGCCAGCAGCGGGACAGACAGCAATCAGCCCCAGCATTTT. Filled out from reference TRBV7-8 and TRBJ1-5, the complete variable domain reads GAGVSQSPRYKVAKRGQDVALRCDPISGHVSLFWYQQALGQGPEFLTYFQNEAQLDKSGLPSDRFFAERPEGSVSTLKIQRTQQEDSAVYLCASSGTDSNQPQHFGDGTRLSIL.

The CDR3: CASSFSRGGQGYTF. The CDR3, as DNA: TGTGCCAGCAGTTTTTCCCGGGGGGGACAAGGCTACACCTTC. The chain has TRBV27 and TRBJ1-2, with D tentatively TRBD1 (6 bases). CDR3 length: 14 residues. Trimming cost V 3 bases and J 8 bases, with 16 bases left between them. Germline lookup yields CDR1 MNHEY and CDR2 SMNVEV (reference sequence).

This rearrangement joins TRBV5-4 to TRBJ2-5; no clear D gene. With 0 bases removed from V and 2 bases from J, the gap between germline ends came to 2 bases. The germline V gene has CDR1 SGHNT and CDR2 YYREEE (reference sequence). The CDR3 is 12 residues long. CDR3 DNA sequence: TGTGCCAGCAGCTTGGAGCAAGAGACCCAGTACTTC. It is translated as CASSLEQETQYF. Supplemented by reference TRBV5-4 and TRBJ2-5, the full variable domain reads ETGVTQSPTHLIKTRGQQVTLRCSSQSGHNTVSWYQQALGQGPQFIFQYYREEENGRGNFPPRFSGLQFPNYSSELNVNALELDDSALYLCASSLEQETQYFGPGTRLLVL.

The chain links TRBV19 to TRBJ1-4; D perhaps matches TRBD1 (5 bases). Trimming took off 7 bases at V and 8 bases at J, with 17 bases between the two ends. The CDR3 has 14 residues. CDR1 LNHDA and CDR2 SQIVND come from the germline V gene (reference sequence). CDR3 residues: CASNRDLDFEKLFF. CDR3 sequence (DNA): TGTGCCAGTAACCGGGACCTCGATTTCGAAAAACTGTTTTTT.

The CDR3 sequence is CASSLASALQYF. CDR3 nucleotide sequence: TGTGCCAGCAGCTTAGCGTCGGCCCTGCAGTACTTC. This sequence joins TRBV7-9 and TRBJ2-7; no definite D call. In germline, CDR1 is SEHNR, CDR2 FQNEAQ (reference sequence). V was cut by 0 bases and J by 9 bases, with 9 bases left in between. The CDR3 totals 12 residues. The full variable domain, with the rest looked up from reference TRBV7-9 and TRBJ2-7, is DTGVSQNPRHKITKRGQNVTFRCDPISEHNRLYWYRQTLGQGPEFLTYFQNEAQLEKSRLLSDRFSAERPKGSFSTLEIQRTEQGDSAMYLCASSLASALQYFGPGTRLTVT.

A note on this clone: At one end the junction does not follow the germline gene, possibly because of a read error. The rearrangement joins TRBV9 to TRBJ2-7, with a possible D match to TRBD1 (6 bases). The CDR3 contains 13 residues. Germline-derived CDR1 and CDR2 are SGDLS and YYNGEE. The CDR3: CASSQTGGGGLDF. CDR3 nucleotide sequence: TGTGCCAGCAGCCAGACGGGTGGGGGCGGCCTAGACTTC.

The chain joins TRBV5-1 to TRBJ2-7, with 8 nucleotides matching TRBD2. The CDR3 is 14 residues long. Germline-derived CDR1 and CDR2 are SGHRS and YFSETQ. The trim removed 1 base at V and 6 bases at J, leaving 6 bases unmatched. DNA for the CDR3: TGCGCCAGCAGCTTGCCCAGCGGGAGCCCCGAGCAGTACTTC. Its protein product is CASSLPSGSPEQYF.

Concerning this clone itself: A read error is likely, as this CDR3 ends without the conserved phenylalanine or tryptophan. The rearrangement uses TRBV6-5 and TRBJ2-7, with D perhaps matching TRBD1 or TRBD2 (5 bases each). The CDR3 loop spans 13 amino acids. The germline V gene has CDR1 MNHEY and CDR2 SVGAGI. The V gene lost 5 bases and the J gene lost 5 bases, with 13 bases spanning the gap. Here the CDR3 reads CASSPGQGNEQYL. Written as DNA, the CDR3 is TGTGCCAGCAGTCCGGGGCAGGGTAACGAGCAGTACCTC.

About this clone itself: This sample also contains other DNA sequences that code for the same CDR3. The V call is TRBV6-5, the J call TRBJ2-7; TRBD1 or TRBD2 may be the D gene (5 bases each). The CDR3 has 13 amino acids. Trimming shortened V by 5 bases and J by 5 bases, and 13 bases separated the two germline ends. The V gene's germline CDR1 is MNHEY and CDR2 SVGAGI. CDR3 in amino acids: CASSPGQGNEQYF. CDR3 nucleotides: TGTGCCAGCAGTCCGGGGCAGGGTAACGAGCAGTACTTC.

The J gene is TRBJ1-4, the V gene TRBV19; TRBD1 is a possible D gene (5 bases). Germline V CDR1 and CDR2: LNHDA, SQIVND (reference sequence). The CDR3 loop spans 15 amino acids. The V end was cut by 6 bases, the J end by 4 bases, with 15 bases between. For the CDR3, the DNA is TGTGCCAGTAGCCGCGGGACGGCCCTTAATGAAAAACTGTTTTTT. Amino acid sequence: CASSRGTALNEKLFF.

The chain combines TRBV5-6 with TRBJ2-2; TRBD2 agrees at 7 bases. Germline CDR1 SGHDT, CDR2 YYEEEE. With V trimmed by 0 bases and J by 6 bases, 2 bases remained unmatched. The CDR3 covers 14 residues. The chain's CDR3 is CASSLEAGAGELFF. In DNA, the CDR3 is TGTGCCAGCAGCTTGGAGGCGGGGGCCGGGGAGCTGTTTTTT.

The rearrangement uses TRBV7-2 and TRBJ2-7, with 9 bases that match TRBD1. The ends lost 5 bases at V and 7 bases at J; junction bases unmatched: 12. This CDR3 contains 15 residues. Germline V gene lookup returns CDR1 SGHTA and CDR2 FQGNSA. CDR3 residues: CASSPSGTGSKEQYF. In nucleotides, the CDR3 is TGTGCCAGCAGCCCCTCGGGGACAGGGTCTAAAGAGCAGTACTTC.

This chain links TRBV18 with TRBJ2-1; 7 bases line up with TRBD1. This CDR3 region has 16 residues. Germline CDR1 and CDR2: KGHSH and LQKENI. J was trimmed by 0 bases and V by 5 bases; bases with no gene match: 7. Here the CDR3 reads CASSSRGTSSYNEQFF. The CDR3 bases are TGTGCCAGCTCATCCAGGGGGACGAGCTCCTACAATGAGCAGTTCTTC.

V usage is TRBV7-7 and J usage is TRBJ2-5; TRBD2 is a possible D gene (6 bases). The CDR3 loop spans 15 amino acids. V lost 1 base, J lost 5 bases, and 14 bases lay in between. Germline CDR1 is SSHAT and CDR2 is FNYEAQ (reference sequence). This CDR3 reads CASSLVSSAGETQYF. The CDR3 region has the DNA TGTGCCAGCAGCTTAGTTTCTAGCGCTGGGGAGACCCAGTACTTC.